The 15 T cell receptor beta chains presented below share a single source sample, sequenced in a study of blood T cell repertoires in COVID-19. Generated by immunoSEQ multiplex PCR, the TCRdb table keeps only in-frame clones and is missing some. Of roughly 700,000 clones in the sample, over 80% were seen once. The sequencing input was peripheral blood. These receptors were collected from a woman aged 18-29 years with acute or convalescent COVID-19.

V is TRBV2 and J is TRBJ2-3, with TRBD1 as a possible D gene (6 bases). There are 15 residues in the CDR3. Germline V gene sequence: CDR1 SNHLY, CDR2 FYNNEI. V was shortened by 5 bases and J by 1 base, with 13 bases between the two germline ends. CDR3 region: CASSSRGMGTDTQYF. DNA of the CDR3: TGTGCCAGCAGTAGCAGGGGAATGGGCACAGATACGCAGTATTTT.

The chain recombines TRBV3-1 (or the pseudogene TRBV3-2) with TRBJ1-5, with D uncertain. The V end was cut by 1 base, the J end by 6 bases, with 10 bases between. The germline CDR1 and CDR2 sequences are LGHDT and YNNKEL (reference sequence). The CDR3 is made up of 14 amino acids. CDR3 protein: CASSQVSGIQPQHF. The CDR3 DNA reads as TGTGCCAGCAGCCAAGTTTCCGGGATTCAGCCCCAGCATTTT.

J is TRBJ2-7 and V is TRBV15; 7 positions match TRBD2. CDR1 and CDR2 (germline): LNHNV, YYDKDF (reference sequence). V trimming: 2 bases; J trimming: 3 bases; junction bases outside the gene matches: 10. The CDR3 is made up of 16 amino acids. The CDR3 spells CATSRNLAVNNYEQYF. CDR3 sequence (DNA): TGTGCCACCAGCAGAAATCTAGCGGTAAATAACTACGAGCAGTACTTC.

V is TRBV5-4 and J is TRBJ2-3; D unresolved. The length of the CDR3 is 13 residues. The V and J ends lost 2 bases and 4 bases respectively, with 8 bases between them. Germline assignment: CDR1 SGHNT and CDR2 YYREEE (reference sequence). The CDR3 region is CASSLLDADTQYF. The CDR3 nucleotides read TGTGCCAGCAGCTTATTAGATGCAGATACGCAGTATTTT.

The chain employs TRBV12-5 and TRBJ2-1, with TRBD2 as a possible D gene (6 bases). Trimming cost V 6 bases and J 8 bases, with 17 bases left between them. There are 14 residues in the CDR3. CDR1 and CDR2 (germline): LGHNT, FRNRAP. In nucleotides, the CDR3 is TGTGCTAGTGGCCCGACCCCTAGCGTCGATGAGCAGTTCTTC. Translating it yields CASGPTPSVDEQFF.

The chain joins TRBV7-2 to TRBJ2-3; 14 positions agree with TRBD2. CDR3 size: 17 residues. Trimming cost V 2 bases and J 3 bases; bases outside gene matches: 4. The V gene's germline CDR1 is SGHTA and CDR2 FQGNSA. The CDR3 DNA follows: TGTGCCAGCAGCTTATGGGGACTAGCGGGGGCTACAGATACGCAGTATTTT. Encoded protein: CASSLWGLAGATDTQYF.

The gene calls are TRBV19 and TRBJ2-3, with TRBD1 matching over 9 bases. Germline V lookup: CDR1 LNHDA, CDR2 SQIVND (reference sequence). J gave up 5 bases and V 6 bases, and 3 bases lay outside the gene matches. The CDR3 is 13 residues long. DNA for the CDR3: TGTGCCAGTAGGGACAGGGGACAAGATACGCAGTATTTT. It is translated as CASRDRGQDTQYF.

The chain joins TRBV6-1 to TRBJ2-3; 7 bases match TRBD2. V shed 1 base, J shed 8 bases, and the junction held 18 bases outside the gene matches. This CDR3 contains 18 residues. Germline V gene data show CDR1 as MNHNS and CDR2 as SASEGT. The CDR3 sequence: CASSEGLLSGAFFTTQYF. The CDR3 DNA sequence: TGTGCCAGCAGTGAAGGGCTCCTGAGCGGGGCCTTCTTTACTACGCAGTATTTT.

The V gene is TRBV5-1, the J gene TRBJ1-1; D is undetermined. The CDR3 runs to 13 residues. Germline CDR1 and CDR2: SGHRS and YFSETQ. V was pared by 0 bases and J by 4 bases, with 7 bases between. The chain's CDR3 is CASSLARLTEAFF. The CDR3 DNA sequence: TGCGCCAGCAGCTTGGCCAGGCTCACTGAAGCTTTCTTT.

The V gene is TRBV7-8, the J gene TRBJ2-3; tentative D call: TRBD2 (6 bases). CDR1 SGHVS and CDR2 FQNEAQ come from the germline V gene. V shed 1 base and J shed 2 bases, with 10 bases lying between them. This CDR3 spans 15 amino acids. CDR3 sequence (DNA): TGTGCCAGCAGCTTAGTCGGGGGACCCACAGATACGCAGTATTTT. Translation: CASSLVGGPTDTQYF.

The chain joins TRBV18 to TRBJ1-2, with D unresolved. The ends were cut back, 0 bases at V and 4 bases at J, with 30 bases in the middle. This CDR3 spans 21 amino acids. Per germline, CDR1 KGHSH and CDR2 LQKENI. The CDR3 spells CASSPPMSGFRTRRLSYGYTF. In DNA, the CDR3 is TGTGCCAGCTCACCACCTATGTCGGGGTTTCGGACCAGGAGGCTTTCCTATGGCTACACCTTC.

This clone was observed a handful of times. J is TRBJ1-1 and V is TRBV12-3 or TRBV12-4; D is unresolved. V was trimmed by 6 bases and J by 4 bases, leaving 6 bases between them. The CDR3 is 11 amino acids. The CDR3 DNA reads as TGTGCCAGCAGCCTGAGCACTGAAGCTTTCTTT. Amino acids: CASSLSTEAFF.

The chain combines TRBV6-4 with TRBJ2-1, with 7 bases identical to TRBD1. The CDR3 totals 16 residues. J gave up 0 bases and V 5 bases, and 7 bases lay outside the gene matches. Per the germline V gene, CDR1 is MRHNA and CDR2 is SNTAGT. As DNA, the CDR3 is TGTGCCAGCAGTAACGCAGGGGGAATCTCCTACAATGAGCAGTTCTTC. Translated: CASSNAGGISYNEQFF.

The genes are TRBV4-3 and TRBJ2-2, with D maybe TRBD2 (7 bases). Trimming took 4 bases from V and 6 from J, leaving 12 bases between them. In germline, CDR1 is LGHNA, CDR2 YSLEER. The CDR3 runs to 14 residues. CDR3 DNA: TGCGCCAGCAGCCTAGGGGGGGAGGCCGGGGAGCTGTTTTTT. This codes for CASSLGGEAGELFF.

The chain links TRBV28 to TRBJ2-5; 10 bases align to TRBD1. J was trimmed by 3 bases and V by 0 bases; bases with no gene match: 7. The CDR3 runs 17 residues. The germline V gene has CDR1 MDHEN and CDR2 SYDVKM. The CDR3 sequence: CASSLWGTGAQKETQYF. The CDR3 bases are TGTGCCAGCAGTTTATGGGGGACAGGGGCCCAAAAAGAGACCCAGTACTTC.